Listed here are 22 T cell receptor beta chains from one sample, sequenced in a study of cytomegalovirus exposure and HLA in healthy donors. Primers included in the PCR were 60 Vbeta and 13 Jbeta primers. Only in-frame clones appear in the TCRdb table, and some are missing; sequencing was by immunoSEQ multiplex PCR. The sample has about 160,000 clones; around 80% are singletons. Sequenced material: PBMCs. The receptors were sampled from a man between 25 and 39 years old in good health and CMV-seronegative.

The chain is built from TRBV30 and TRBJ2-2; 9 nucleotides align to TRBD2. Germline CDR1 reads GTSNPN; CDR2 reads SVGIG (reference sequence). CDR3 length: 14 amino acids. Trimming took 4 bases from V and 7 from J; bases not matched to a gene: 7. CDR3 sequence: CAWTWTSASGELFF. The CDR3 DNA follows: TGTGCCTGGACTTGGACTAGCGCAAGCGGGGAGCTGTTTTTT.

A few counts support this clone. The chain combines TRBV15 with TRBJ2-7, with a tentative D call TRBD1 (6 bases). Trimming removed 2 bases at V and 5 bases at J, with 16 bases between. The CDR3 spans 15 residues. Per the germline V gene, CDR1 is LNHNV and CDR2 is YYDKDF (reference sequence). CDR3 region: CATSRTDRPVDEQYF. The CDR3 DNA reads as TGTGCCACCAGCAGAACTGACAGGCCAGTGGACGAGCAGTACTTC.

As to this clone: At one boundary the junction diverges from the germline segment, which might be a read error. In the same sample, other DNA sequences code for this CDR3. The CDR3, as DNA: TGTGCCACCAGCAGAGATACAGGGGGTGAAAAGCTGTTTTTT. Protein: CATSRDTGGEKLFF. V is TRBV15 and J is TRBJ1-4, with 8 bases lining up with TRBD1. Germline CDR1 LNHNV, CDR2 YYDKDF (reference sequence). The CDR3 spans 14 residues.

The rearrangement uses TRBV7-9 and TRBJ2-7, with 7 nucleotides matching TRBD1. Germline CDR1 and CDR2: SEHNR and FQNEAQ (reference sequence). The CDR3 totals 14 residues. Trimming at V came to 6 bases and at J to 2 bases, leaving 7 bases not matched to a gene. CDR3 sequence (DNA): TGTGCCAGCAGTTTCAGACAGGGACCCTACGAGCAGTACTTC. This codes for CASSFRQGPYEQYF.

There are a few counts of this clone. The rearrangement uses TRBV7-9 and TRBJ2-3; 11 nucleotides align to TRBD2. Per germline, CDR1 SEHNR and CDR2 FQNEAQ (reference sequence). The CDR3 has 14 amino acids. The ends lost 7 bases at V and 5 bases at J; junction bases unmatched: 5. The CDR3 loop is CASTRLAGRDTQYF. CDR3 DNA: TGTGCCAGCACCCGACTAGCGGGACGAGATACGCAGTATTTT.

The CDR3 loop reads CATDPPTGVEQYF. CDR3 DNA: TGTGCCACCGACCCTCCGACAGGGGTCGAGCAGTACTTC. The chain couples TRBV7-9 to TRBJ2-7; TRBD1 agrees at 8 bases. Trimming at V came to 10 bases and at J to 6 bases, leaving 11 bases not matched to a gene. The CDR3 is 13 amino acids. Looked up from germline, CDR1 is SEHNR and CDR2 is FQNEAQ (reference sequence). Supplemented by reference TRBV7-9 and TRBJ2-7, the full variable domain reads DTGVSQNPRHKITKRGQNVTFRCDPISEHNRLYWYRQTLGQGPEFLTYFQNEAQLEKSRLLSDRFSAERPKGSFSTLEIQRTEQGDSAMYLCATDPPTGVEQYFGPGTRLTVT.

The chain joins TRBV10-1 to TRBJ2-2; D unclear. V was clipped by 5 bases and J by 0 bases, with 7 bases between them. The CDR3 has 14 residues. Looked up from germline, CDR1 is WNHNN and CDR2 is SYGVQD (reference sequence). CDR3 bases: TGCGCCAGCAGTCGGGTCGCGAACACCGGGGAGCTGTTTTTT. Its protein is CASSRVANTGELFF.

The chain is built from TRBV9 and TRBJ2-7, with TRBD2 matching over 8 bases. V was pared by 4 bases and J by 0 bases, with 6 bases of the junction left unmatched. Germline CDR1 is SGDLS and CDR2 is YYNGEE. The length of the CDR3 is 15 residues. CDR3 sequence (DNA): TGTGCCAGCAGCCCATCGGGAGGGGCCTCCTACGAGCAGTACTTC. Its translation is CASSPSGGASYEQYF.

The V call is TRBV12-5, the J call TRBJ2-7, with TRBD1 matching over 7 bases. V was pared by 1 base and J by 6 bases, with 9 bases of the junction left unmatched. This CDR3 has 15 residues. The germline gives CDR1 LGHNT, CDR2 FRNRAP. The CDR3 DNA sequence: TGTGCTAGTGGTTTGGATGACAGGGACGATGGCGAGCAGTACTTC. It translates to CASGLDDRDDGEQYF.

The CDR3 sequence is CATTLQGPIYNSPLHF. CDR3 DNA: TGCGCCACCACTTTACAGGGGCCTATCTATAATTCACCCCTCCACTTT. This rearrangement joins TRBV10-2 to TRBJ1-6, with TRBD1 matching over 7 bases. The CDR3 has 16 amino acids. J was trimmed by 3 bases and V by 10 bases; bases with no gene match: 12. Germline V gives CDR1 WSHSY, CDR2 SAAADI.

This chain uses TRBV29-1 with TRBJ2-4; a possible D gene is TRBD2 (6 bases). The germline V gene has CDR1 SQVTM and CDR2 ANQGSEA. CDR3 size: 15 residues. Trimming pared 0 bases from V and 7 bases from J, leaving 16 bases between. CDR3: CSVEDPHVGGNIQYF. CDR3 in DNA: TGCAGCGTTGAAGATCCCCACGTGGGGGGTAACATTCAGTACTTC.

Concerning this clone itself: One junction end disagrees with the germline gene, perhaps due to a read error. The rearrangement joins TRBV7-9 to TRBJ2-7, with D maybe TRBD1 (6 bases). The CDR3 has 14 residues. Germline assignment: CDR1 SEHNR and CDR2 FQNEAQ (reference sequence). CDR3 nucleotide sequence: TGTTCCAGCAGCCCTTGGACAGAGTGGTACGAGCAGTACTTC. It codes for CSSSPWTEWYEQYF.

V is TRBV4-3 and J is TRBJ1-2; TRBD1 matches 9 bases. V lost 1 base to trimming and J lost 6 bases; unmatched junction nucleotides: 9. This CDR3 is 16 amino acids long. CDR1 is LGHNA and CDR2 is YSLEER in the germline V gene. The CDR3 sequence is CASSQVLPTGGDGYTF. The CDR3 DNA reads TGCGCCAGCAGCCAAGTTCTCCCTACAGGGGGCGATGGCTACACCTTC.

The V gene is TRBV10-1, the J gene TRBJ1-1, with D unclear. Trimming took 6 bases from V and 11 from J, leaving 19 bases between them. The CDR3 contains 13 residues. Germline V gene lookup returns CDR1 WNHNN and CDR2 SYGVQD (reference sequence). The CDR3 protein is CASSFAGSQAAFF. CDR3 nucleotide sequence: TGCGCCAGCAGCTTTGCGGGGTCACAAGCGGCTTTCTTT.

Written as DNA, the CDR3 is TGTGCCTGGACGGAGAGTATCAGTGATGAGCAGTTCTTC. Amino acids: CAWTESISDEQFF. The chain recombines TRBV30 with TRBJ2-1; no definite D call. Germline CDR1 GTSNPN, CDR2 SVGIG (reference sequence). The V end lost 4 bases, the J end lost 8 bases, and 15 bases lay between the germline ends. The CDR3 sequence is 13 residues long. Full variable domain (missing parts from reference TRBV30 and TRBJ2-1): SQTIHQWPATLVQPVGSPLSLECTVEGTSNPNLYWYRQAAGRGLQLLFYSVGIGQISSEVPQNLSASRPQDRQFILSSKKLLLSDSGFYLCAWTESISDEQFFGPGTRLTVL.

V usage is TRBV27 and J usage is TRBJ2-7; no firm D call. This CDR3 has 15 residues. The germline CDR1 and CDR2 sequences are MNHEY and SMNVEV (reference sequence). V dropped 0 bases and J dropped 6 bases, with 15 bases sitting between them. CDR3 loop: CASSLSLPQVGEQYF. The DNA of the CDR3 is TGTGCCAGCAGTTTATCCCTACCCCAGGTGGGCGAGCAGTACTTC.

J is TRBJ1-2 and V is TRBV11-2; 10 nucleotides line up with TRBD1. Germline V lookup: CDR1 SGHAT, CDR2 FQNNGV. J lost 4 bases, V lost 1 base, and 3 bases had no gene match. This CDR3 spans 15 amino acids. The CDR3 DNA follows: TGTGCCAGCAGCTTAGTCGGACAGGGGGTCTATGGCTACACCTTC. It yields the protein CASSLVGQGVYGYTF.

The rearrangement joins TRBV9 to TRBJ1-1; D is possibly TRBD1 (6 bases). Trimming took off 0 bases at V and 0 bases at J, with 6 bases between the two ends. CDR3 length: 14 residues. The germline gives CDR1 SGDLS, CDR2 YYNGEE. CDR3 protein: CASSVGQVNTEAFF. The DNA for the CDR3 is TGTGCCAGCAGCGTAGGACAGGTGAACACTGAAGCTTTCTTT.

The rearrangement uses TRBV5-5 and TRBJ2-7, with D possibly matching TRBD2 (6 bases). This CDR3 comprises 16 residues. Deletions cut 6 bases from V and 3 bases from J, with 22 bases between. Germline CDR1 is SGHKS and CDR2 is YYEKEE (reference sequence). The CDR3 spells CASKMGTILGGYEQYF. In DNA, the CDR3 is TGTGCCAGCAAGATGGGGACGATCCTCGGGGGCTACGAGCAGTACTTC.

The chain recombines TRBV19 with TRBJ1-6; the match to TRBD1 covers 7 bases. The CDR3 sequence is 16 residues long. The V gene end was trimmed by 7 bases and the J gene end by 4 bases; junction bases not matched to a gene: 10. Germline CDR1 is LNHDA and CDR2 is SQIVND (reference sequence). CDR3 protein: CASNRQDRPYNSPLHF. CDR3 bases: TGTGCCAGTAACCGCCAGGACAGGCCATATAATTCACCCCTCCACTTT.

This rearrangement joins TRBV7-9 to TRBJ2-2; 12 nucleotides align to TRBD2. This CDR3 has 15 amino acids. J gave up 2 bases and V 7 bases, and 2 bases lay outside the gene matches. Germline loops: CDR1 SEHNR, CDR2 FQNEAQ (reference sequence). The CDR3 region has the DNA TGTGCCAGCACCGGACTAGCGGGAAACACCGGGGAGCTGTTTTTT. Its protein is CASTGLAGNTGELFF.

This clone occurred once. The chain joins TRBV14 to TRBJ1-1; D is unclear. This CDR3 has 13 residues. Trimming removed 0 bases from V and 5 bases from J, with 7 bases in between. The germline gives CDR1 SGHDN, CDR2 FVKESK. This CDR3 reads CASSQEVRTEAFF. CDR3 sequence (DNA): TGTGCCAGCAGCCAAGAAGTGCGGACTGAAGCTTTCTTT.